This is a list of T cell receptor beta chains from one sample in a study of CD8+ T cells in alopecia areata. The method was immunoSEQ multiplex PCR; TCRdb's version includes in-frame clones alone and lacks a portion of them. The sample lists fewer than 350,000 clones; 58% were seen once. Sample: CD4+ T cells sorted from blood, taken at week 24, from a patient treated with tofacitinib. These receptor sequences come from a human donor with alopecia areata. The CDR3 runs from the conserved cysteine through the conserved F or W. The D gene is left open where the match is weak. Size is omitted from some rows. Given values are once, few, many or a class for expanded clones.

v_gene,d_gene,abundance,j_gene,CDR3nt,CDR3aa
TRBV29-1,.,.,TRBJ1-6,TGCAGCGTAAGTCAGGCAGGGGATAATTCACCCCTCCACTTT,CSVSQAGDNSPLHF
TRBV6-5,TRBD1,few,TRBJ1-5,TGTGCCAGCAGTTCCGGGACAGGGGCTTATCAGCCCCAGCATTTT,CASSSGTGAYQPQHF
TRBV29-1,TRBD1,.,TRBJ1-1,TGCAGCGCAAGGGGACAGGCGATGAACACTGAAGCTTTCTTT,CSARGQAMNTEAFF
TRBV7-2,.,few,TRBJ2-1,TGTGCCAGCAGCTTAGACCCAGGCGCGCGCTACAATGAGCAGTTCTTC,CASSLDPGARYNEQFF
TRBV29-1,.,few,TRBJ2-5,TGCAGCGTTGGGGCGGGACAAGAGACCCAGTACTTC,CSVGAGQETQYF
TRBV4-1,.,.,TRBJ1-5,TGCGCCAGCAGTGCCGGGACGATGGGCAGTCAGCCCCAGCATTTT,CASSAGTMGSQPQHF
TRBV7-2,TRBD1,.,TRBJ1-2,TGTGCCAGCAGCTTGCAGACAGGGAGTTATGGCTACACCTTC,CASSLQTGSYGYTF
TRBV10-3,.,.,TRBJ1-5,TGTGCCATCAGTGAGGACCGTATGGGGACCAATCAGCCCCAGCATTTT,CAISEDRMGTNQPQHF
TRBV29-1,.,.,TRBJ2-4,TGCAGCGTTAGACAGAAGTTAGCCAAAAACATTCAGTACTTC,CSVRQKLAKNIQYF
TRBV11-2,.,few,TRBJ2-3,TGTGCCAGCAGTCCCGGGACCTACCCTTCAAGCACAGATACGCAGTATTTT,CASSPGTYPSSTDTQYF
TRBV6-1,.,once,TRBJ2-7,TGTGCCAGCAGGAGGACGGAGACCTACTCCTACGAGCAGTACTTC,CASRRTETYSYEQYF
TRBV10-3,.,.,TRBJ2-2,TGTGCCATCAGTGAGTCTAGACAGGAGAACACCGGGGAGCTGTTTTTT,CAISESRQENTGELFF
TRBV5-4,.,few,TRBJ2-1,TGTGCCAGCAGCTTGGGCTCCTACAATGAGCAGTTCTTC,CASSLGSYNEQFF
TRBV18,.,.,TRBJ2-7,TGTGCCAGCTCACCACCGGGGATCGACGAGCAGTACTTC,CASSPPGIDEQYF
TRBV6-5,TRBD2,.,TRBJ2-7,TGTGCCAGCAGTCGCGCGGGGGGGTTATACGAGCAGTACTTC,CASSRAGGLYEQYF
TRBV5-1,TRBD2,few,TRBJ2-5,TGCGCCAGCAGCTTGGGCGGGACTAGCGGGGGTCAAGAGACCCAGTACTTC,CASSLGGTSGGQETQYF
TRBV27,.,.,TRBJ2-3,TGTGCCAGCAGAAGGTCTGGGAGTAAAGATACGCAGTATTTT,CASRRSGSKDTQYF
TRBV28,.,.,TRBJ1-1,TGTGCCAGTAACCAATCTGGGCGTGGCGCTGAAGCTTTCTTT,CASNQSGRGAEAFF
TRBV9,.,.,TRBJ2-3,TGTGCCAGCAGCGGAGATACGCAGTATTTT,CASSGDTQYF
TRBV15,.,.,TRBJ1-6,TGTGCCACCAGCAGAGTTGTGGCAAATTCACCCCTCCACTTT,CATSRVVANSPLHF
TRBV2,TRBD2,.,TRBJ2-5,TGTGCCAGCAGTGGAGAGCGGGGGGGACAAGAGACCCAGTACTTC,CASSGERGGQETQYF
TRBV9,.,.,TRBJ2-7,TGTGCCAGCAGCGTAGAACCGGGACACGACTACGAGCAGTACTTC,CASSVEPGHDYEQYF
TRBV30,.,.,TRBJ1-5,TGTGCCTGGAGTGTCCAGGGAAGACAGCCCCAGCATTTT,CAWSVQGRQPQHF
TRBV30,TRBD1,.,TRBJ1-6,TGTGCCTGGAGTGTCAGACAGGGGGCAGATTCACCCCTCCACTTT,CAWSVRQGADSPLHF
TRBV9,.,.,TRBJ2-4,TGTGCCAGCAGCGTCACAGGGTTAGGCATTCAGTACTTC,CASSVTGLGIQYF
TRBV9,.,once,TRBJ2-5,TGTGCCAGCAGCGTCAGTGGGTTACAAGAGACCCAGTACTTC,CASSVSGLQETQYF
TRBV9,.,.,TRBJ2-5,TGTGCCAGCAGCGCGATATTAAGGGGGCAAGAGACCCAGTACTTC,CASSAILRGQETQYF
TRBV27,.,once,TRBJ1-6,TGTGCCAGCAGCCGCCCCGGGGCGCCTCACTCGGGACCCCTCCACTTT,CASSRPGAPHSGPLHF
TRBV7-2,.,.,TRBJ1-5,TGTGCCAGCAGCTTAGCTAGCTATAGCAATCAGCCCCAGCATTTT,CASSLASYSNQPQHF